A selection of T cell receptor beta chains follows, all from one sample in a study of cytomegalovirus exposure and HLA in healthy donors. Measured with immunoSEQ multiplex PCR; TCRdb has only the in-frame clones, and not every one. The table includes approximately 110,000 clones, more than 75% detected once. The sequenced material came from PBMCs. The origin of the receptors is a woman in her fifties or sixties in good health and CMV-seropositive. CDR3s include the opening cysteine and the closing phenylalanine or tryptophan. D genes are given only for firm matches. Size is omitted from some rows. Given values are once, few, many or a class for expanded clones.

v_gene	d_gene	abundance	j_gene	len	CDR3aa	CDR3nt
TRBV2	NA	NA	TRBJ2-6	14	CASSAGIGANGLTF	TGTGCCAGCAGTGCTGGGATAGGGGCCAACGGCCTGACTTTC
TRBV14	NA	NA	TRBJ2-7	15	CASSRSLAATYEQYF	TGTGCCAGCAGCCGCTCTTTGGCGGCTACCTACGAGCAGTACTTC
TRBV5-1	NA	NA	TRBJ1-4	14	CASSSGQGSEKLFF	TGCGCCAGCAGCTCGGGGCAGGGGAGTGAAAAACTGTTTTTT
TRBV7-2	TRBD1	NA	TRBJ2-4	16	CASSIQGVLAKNIQYF	TGTGCCAGCAGCATACAGGGGGTTCTAGCCAAAAACATTCAGTACTTC
TRBV18	NA	NA	TRBJ1-1	15	CASSRTDQMNTEAFF	TGTGCCAGCTCACGGACAGACCAAATGAACACTGAAGCTTTCTTT
TRBV10-3	TRBD1	NA	TRBJ2-7	16	CAISDNGQGSSYEQYF	TGTGCCATCAGTGACAATGGACAGGGGAGCTCCTACGAGCAGTACTTC
TRBV5-1	NA	NA	TRBJ2-5	14	CASSPGTAEETQYF	TGCGCCAGCAGCCCGGGGACTGCCGAGGAGACCCAGTACTTC
TRBV4-3	TRBD1	NA	TRBJ1-2	15	CASSQEDRGGYGYTF	TGCGCCAGCAGCCAAGAGGACAGGGGGGGGTATGGCTACACCTTC
TRBV30	NA	NA	TRBJ1-2	15	CAWRSAGALNYGYTF	TGTGCCTGGAGGTCCGCAGGGGCTCTTAACTATGGCTACACCTTC
TRBV12-5	NA	NA	TRBJ1-5	17	CASGFLGGSSYDQPQHF	TGTGCTAGTGGTTTCCTTGGTGGCAGTTCATACGATCAGCCCCAGCATTTT
TRBV6-5	TRBD1	NA	TRBJ2-7	15	CASSYSGTGNYEQYF	TGTGCCAGCAGTTACTCCGGGACAGGGAACTACGAGCAGTACTTC
TRBV27	NA	NA	TRBJ1-2	12	CASSLGGNGYTF	TGTGCCAGCAGTTTGGGGGGAAATGGCTACACCTTC
TRBV7-2	TRBD2	NA	TRBJ2-5	19	CASSLPVNRSGRAYQTQYF	TGTGCCAGCAGCTTACCAGTCAACCGAAGCGGGAGGGCCTATCAGACCCAGTACTTC
TRBV15	NA	NA	TRBJ1-5	20	CATSRDNPRGGSYSNQPQHF	TGTGCCACCAGCAGAGATAACCCCCGCGGCGGCAGTTATAGCAATCAGCCCCAGCATTTT
TRBV25-1	TRBD1	NA	TRBJ1-1	14	CASSTGQGGTEAFF	TGTGCCAGCAGCACGGGACAGGGGGGTACTGAAGCTTTCTTT
TRBV5-1	TRBD2	NA	TRBJ2-7	15	CASSNGLAGIYEQYF	TGCGCCAGCAGCAACGGACTAGCGGGAATCTACGAGCAGTACTTC
TRBV5-5	NA	NA	TRBJ1-2	16	CASNLGAQGLRYGYTF	TGTGCCAGCAACCTCGGCGCGCAGGGCCTTCGGTATGGCTACACCTTC
TRBV30	NA	NA	TRBJ1-5	16	CAWSGVTGLSNQPQHF	TGTGCCTGGAGTGGCGTGACGGGTCTTAGCAATCAGCCCCAGCATTTT
TRBV10-2	NA	few	TRBJ2-7	12	CASSSFRGEQYF	TGTGCCAGCAGTTCATTCAGGGGTGAGCAGTACTTC
TRBV25-1	NA	few	TRBJ1-4	15	CASTGRVGSDEKLFF	TGTGCCAGCACCGGGAGAGTGGGAAGTGATGAAAAACTGTTTTTT
TRBV12-5	NA	NA	TRBJ1-2	16	CASGLNRGAGDYGYTF	TGTGCTAGTGGTTTGAATCGGGGCGCAGGGGACTATGGCTACACCTTC
TRBV6-6	TRBD2	NA	TRBJ2-7	16	CASSFRLAGRSYEQYF	TGTGCCAGCAGTTTCCGACTAGCGGGCCGTTCCTACGAGCAGTACTTC
TRBV6-6	NA	few	TRBJ2-1	15	CASSYQRGAYNEQFF	TGTGCCAGCAGTTATCAGCGCGGGGCCTACAATGAGCAGTTCTTC
TRBV29-1	NA	NA	TRBJ1-3	15	CSVDVQGKFGNTIYF	TGCAGCGTTGACGTACAGGGAAAGTTCGGAAACACCATATATTTT
TRBV20-1	NA	NA	TRBJ2-5	11	CSARDERAQYF	TGCAGTGCTAGAGATGAGCGGGCCCAGTACTTC
TRBV4-1	TRBD2	NA	TRBJ2-3	16	CASSQLTSGGADTQYF	TGCGCCAGCAGCCAGTTGACTAGCGGGGGGGCCGATACGCAGTATTTT
TRBV6-5	NA	NA	TRBJ2-7	15	CASSYSSGLFGEQYF	TGTGCCAGCAGTTACTCGAGCGGGTTGTTTGGCGAGCAGTACTTC
TRBV4-1	NA	NA	TRBJ1-1	18	CASSLRDLSWTGNTEAFF	TGCGCCAGCAGCCTTCGAGATCTGTCCTGGACTGGGAACACTGAAGCTTTCTTT
TRBV5-6	NA	NA	TRBJ1-2	17	CASSLANRAHSGYGYTF	TGTGCCAGCAGCTTGGCTAACAGGGCCCACTCGGGTTATGGCTACACCTTC
TRBV5-1	TRBD1	NA	TRBJ2-3	18	CASSFPGQGRPPTDTQYF	TGCGCCAGCAGCTTTCCGGGACAGGGGCGACCCCCTACAGATACGCAGTATTTT
TRBV20-1	NA	NA	TRBJ1-2	11	CTTTVNYGYTF	TGCACCACAACAGTAAACTATGGCTACACCTTC
TRBV4-3	NA	NA	TRBJ2-7	14	CASSQTGNPYEQYF	TGCGCCAGCAGCCAAACAGGTAACCCCTACGAGCAGTACTTC
TRBV6-5	TRBD1	NA	TRBJ2-7	14	CASSYGTGGYEQYF	TGTGCCAGCAGTTATGGGACAGGGGGCTACGAGCAGTACTTC
TRBV21-1	NA	NA	TRBJ2-5	18	CASSKEGYEREGLETQYF	TGTGCCAGCAGCAAAGAAGGGTATGAGCGGGAGGGCCTGGAGACCCAGTACTTC
TRBV30	TRBD1	NA	TRBJ2-7	14	CAWRRQGVGYEQYF	TGTGCCTGGAGGCGACAGGGGGTCGGCTACGAGCAGTACTTC
TRBV14	TRBD2	once	TRBJ2-5	15	CASSQVGLAGETQYF	TGTGCCAGCAGCCAAGTAGGGCTAGCGGGAGAGACCCAGTACTTC
TRBV9	TRBD1	NA	TRBJ1-4	14	CASSPTGQNEKLFF	TGTGCCAGCAGCCCGACAGGGCAAAATGAAAAACTGTTTTTT
TRBV4-3	NA	NA	TRBJ1-1	16	CASSQDRFTGSTEAFF	TGCGCCAGCAGCCAAGATAGGTTTACGGGGTCGACTGAAGCTTTCTTT
TRBV30	TRBD1	few	TRBJ1-4	15	CAWSRDRVSGEKLFF	TGTGCCTGGAGCCGGGACAGGGTATCGGGCGAAAAACTGTTTTTT
TRBV13	TRBD2	few	TRBJ2-3	15	CASSLRLAATDTQYF	TGTGCCAGCAGCTTACGACTAGCAGCCACAGATACGCAGTATTTT
TRBV7-2	TRBD1	NA	TRBJ2-7	13	CASRPTGGNEQYF	TGTGCCAGCAGGCCAACAGGGGGAAACGAGCAGTACTTC
TRBV5-1	TRBD1	NA	TRBJ1-4	14	CASSVTGGDEKLFF	TGCGCCAGCAGCGTAACAGGGGGGGATGAAAAACTGTTTTTT
TRBV6-4	NA	few	TRBJ2-1	14	CASKKDRTNNEQFF	TGTGCCAGCAAAAAAGACAGGACCAACAATGAGCAGTTCTTC
TRBV5-1	NA	NA	TRBJ2-5	14	CASSLGLALETQYF	TGCGCCAGCAGCTTGGGGCTAGCGTTAGAGACCCAGTACTTC
TRBV7-8	TRBD2	NA	TRBJ2-7	17	CASSPIRLASSSYEQYF	TGTGCCAGCAGCCCAATTCGACTAGCCTCTAGCTCCTACGAGCAGTACTTC
TRBV9	TRBD1	NA	TRBJ2-1	14	CASSVDSPGGEQFF	TGTGCCAGCAGCGTAGATTCCCCAGGGGGTGAGCAGTTCTTC
TRBV7-2	TRBD1	NA	TRBJ1-1	12	CASRGTGGSAFF	TGTGCCAGCAGGGGAACAGGGGGCTCAGCTTTCTTT
TRBV7-3	NA	NA	TRBJ1-1	12	CASTRINTEAFF	TGTGCCAGCACCAGGATTAACACTGAAGCTTTCTTT
TRBV27	NA	few	TRBJ1-5	12	CASSSNGQPQHF	TGTGCCAGCAGTAGTAACGGTCAGCCCCAGCATTTT
TRBV7-9	TRBD2	NA	TRBJ2-7	16	CASSLVGLATSYEQYF	TGTGCCAGCAGCTTAGTTGGACTAGCGACCTCCTACGAGCAGTACTTC
TRBV7-9	NA	few	TRBJ1-2	14	CASSPGVWGSGYTF	TGTGCCAGCAGCCCCGGCGTATGGGGCTCGGGCTACACCTTC
TRBV5-1	TRBD2	NA	TRBJ2-5	15	CASSLGGRGSETQYF	TGCGCCAGCAGCTTGGGGGGGAGGGGATCGGAGACCCAGTACTTC